The clone carrying this TCR beta chain has only one observation. CDR1 SGHRS and CDR2 YFSETQ come from the germline V gene. V trimming: 4 bases; J trimming: 5 bases; junction bases outside the gene matches: 4. CDR3 length equals 14 residues. As processed by the authors: Nucleated cell number was recorded as an estimate derived from reference gene primer amplification. Assay used: immunoSEQ multiplex PCR; TCRdb lists only in-frame clones, some missing. V, J and clone size are those of that table, while D and trimming were read from the DNA. The profile shows about 62,000 clones, over 75% of them singletons. This record belongs to a study of blood T cell repertoires in COVID-19. Looking at the study overall: PBMCs, B-cell-depleted T cells, or T cells provided the cDNA or gDNA that made up the material.

This clonotype was sampled from a man aged 60 to 75 with acute or convalescent COVID-19. The chain uses TRBV5-1 and TRBJ2-3, with 10 bases matching TRBD2. Source material: peripheral blood. As DNA, the CDR3 is TGCGCCAGCAGCGGGCTAGCGGGAGAAGATACGCAGTATTTT. Encoded protein: CASSGLAGEDTQYF.